The 10 T cell receptor beta chains listed next were all sequenced from one sample in a study of CD8+ T cells in alopecia areata. cDNA prepared by RNA extraction and subsequent reverse transcription served as the template for sequencing. Measured with immunoSEQ multiplex PCR; TCRdb has only the in-frame clones, and not every one. This table has around 100,000 clones, roughly two fifths appearing once. The sample was CD4+ T cells sorted from blood. All receptors come from a human donor with alopecia areata.

This clone was detected a few times. V gene TRBV19 combines with J gene TRBJ2-6, with 8 bases lining up with TRBD1. Germline loops: CDR1 LNHDA, CDR2 SQIVND (reference sequence). This CDR3 is built from 17 residues. V shed 4 bases, J shed 1 base, and the junction held 6 bases outside the gene matches. Written as DNA, the CDR3 is TGTGCCAGTAGTACAGGGACAGGCACATCTGGGGCCAACGTCCTGACTTTC. This encodes CASSTGTGTSGANVLTF.

V gene TRBV5-1 combines with J gene TRBJ1-2; 9 bases map to TRBD1. CDR1 and CDR2 (germline): SGHRS, YFSETQ. The CDR3 spans 15 residues. V shed 3 bases and J 4 bases; nucleotides not matched to a gene: 7. This CDR3 reads CASSSGTGISYGYTF. Written as DNA, the CDR3 is TGCGCCAGCAGCTCGGGGACAGGGATCTCCTATGGCTACACCTTC.

This clone was seen a handful of times. The CDR3 DNA is TGTGCCAGCAGCTTGAGGGACTTACGAACCTACGAGCAGTACTTC. Amino acids: CASSLRDLRTYEQYF. The rearrangement joins TRBV11-2 to TRBJ2-7; D is perhaps TRBD2 (6 bases). V lost 3 bases to trimming and J lost 2 bases, with 14 bases between them. This CDR3 contains 15 residues. Germline CDR1 is SGHAT and CDR2 is FQNNGV.

The chain joins TRBV5-6 to TRBJ2-7; 8 bases align to TRBD1. This CDR3 region has 16 residues. Germline values: CDR1 SGHDT, CDR2 YYEEEE. J was trimmed by 4 bases and V by 5 bases; bases with no gene match: 14. The CDR3 region has the DNA TGTGCCAGCAGTCCCGCCGGGACAGGTGGGAAGTACGAGCAGTACTTC. Translating it yields CASSPAGTGGKYEQYF.

This clone was seen at least ten times. The rearrangement joins TRBV7-2 to TRBJ2-2, with D unclear. The V end was cut by 1 base, the J end by 8 bases, with 5 bases between. The CDR3 loop spans 12 amino acids. Germline CDR1 reads SGHTA; CDR2 reads FQGNSA. The chain's CDR3 is CASSLDKGELFF. The CDR3 DNA reads as TGTGCCAGCAGCTTAGACAAAGGGGAGCTGTTTTTT.

This clone has just a few counts. The chain combines TRBV11-2 with TRBJ1-1; D is unresolved. Germline V gene lookup returns CDR1 SGHAT and CDR2 FQNNGV. This CDR3 has 14 residues. Trimming stripped 5 bases from V and 2 bases from J, with 12 bases between. The CDR3 region is CASSPRRENTEAFF. CDR3 DNA sequence: TGTGCCAGCAGCCCCCGCCGGGAAAACACTGAAGCTTTCTTT.

The chain joins TRBV5-1 to TRBJ1-3, with unresolved D. Germline V CDR1 and CDR2: SGHRS, YFSETQ. The CDR3 is made up of 17 amino acids. Trimming took 1 base from V and 1 from J, leaving 15 bases between them. Here the CDR3 reads CASSLNGPRVSGNTIYF. Here the CDR3 DNA reads TGCGCCAGCAGCTTGAACGGCCCGAGGGTTTCTGGAAACACCATATATTTT.

V gene TRBV28 combines with J gene TRBJ2-4, with D uncertain. Germline assignment: CDR1 MDHEN and CDR2 SYDVKM. The germline V and J ends were trimmed by 6 bases and 0 bases, with 12 bases remaining between them. The CDR3 loop spans 15 amino acids. The DNA of the CDR3 is TGTGCCAGCAGCGAGATGGACGTAGCCAAAAACATTCAGTACTTC. Translated: CASSEMDVAKNIQYF.

The chain recombines TRBV30 with TRBJ1-1, with D unclear. The CDR3 covers 14 residues. Germline V gives CDR1 GTSNPN, CDR2 SVGIG (reference sequence). With 2 bases removed from V and 5 bases from J, the gap between germline ends came to 15 bases. The chain's CDR3 is CAWSRGEGRTEAFF. CDR3 nucleotide sequence: TGTGCCTGGAGTCGGGGAGAGGGAAGAACTGAAGCTTTCTTT.

This clone was seen a handful of times. The rearrangement joins TRBV18 to TRBJ2-7; TRBD2 might be the D (5 bases). Germline CDR1 and CDR2: KGHSH and LQKENI. V gave up 3 bases and J gave up 6 bases, with 21 bases separating them. This CDR3 has 16 amino acids. CDR3 sequence: CASSPLGAEAGLEQYF. The CDR3 DNA follows: TGTGCCAGCTCACCCCTGGGAGCGGAGGCTGGGCTCGAGCAGTACTTC.